This TCR beta chain originates from a study of T cell clonotyping in hematopoietic cell transplantation (dated by TCRdb to about 2021). With regard to the full study: Pretransplant recipient samples were obtained after cytoreduction. In the study, some 140 blood samples were gathered from approximately 35 consecutive transplant recipients and their related donors. Patients were recruited between September 2015 and January 2017 and followed until September 2020 or death.

Per the publication, the time point label means: recipient sample about 28 days before transplant, after cytoreduction. Blood samples were obtained from recipients approximately 28 days before transplant and at days 30, 100 and 180 after transplant. Nuclei Lysis Solution was used to extract genomic DNA from fresh or cryopreserved unfractionated peripheral blood mononuclear cells. A distance of 12 bases separates the germline ends of V and J, which lose 6 bases and 7 bases respectively. Via the germline V gene (reference sequence), CDR1 is DFQATT and CDR2 SNEGSKA. The CDR3 runs 11 residues from the cysteine to the phenylalanine. The entry retains the CDR3 DNA only, 33 bases that are in frame from base 1. About this clone itself: Its binding antigen is unknown. No much larger clonotype is one base removed from it; base qualities were not supplied.

The paper's findings and limits, for the study overall: The sample size was limited, and because cells were not sorted, the contributions of CD4 and CD8 repertoires could not be separated. Inverse Simpson Index values from donors and from recipients before transplant predicted broader TCR repertoire diversity after transplant. After transplant, TCR diversity in recipients dropped, and pathologically expanded clonotypes climbed progressively between day 30 and day 180. Recipient repertoires showed only a small fraction of overlap with donor repertoires, and over 95% appeared de novo at the given depth.

With the immunoSEQ assay, which is a bias-controlled multiplex PCR relying on V- and J-specific primers, TCR beta CDR3 regions were amplified from genomic DNA. A second PCR step added a proprietary barcode and Illumina adapter sequences to the CDR3 amplicons. An Illumina MiSeq instrument was used to sequence the CDR3 libraries. In the original analysis: immunoSEQ Analyzer 3.0 was used for export and quality control, with R Bioconductor and Immunarch used for downstream analyses. Only productive rearrangements in the normalized downsampled data set went into calculating the repertoire metrics. Clonotypes larger than 5 templates in the normalized cohort were defined as pathologically expanded. The Inverse Simpson Index was used to measure repertoire diversity. To capture all clonotypes, the CMV-specificity analyses were run on the non-normalized data set. The source is immuneACCESS, and TCRdb retained only in-frame sequences with V and J called. Part of the clones is not carried over; for the studies checked, unresolved V genes explain less than half of this, and the remainder is unexplained. V, J and clone size are taken as reported in that table, and D and trimming were inferred from the DNA itself. For this sample there are 25,000 to 30,000 clones; approximately 80% appear just once. The ten largest clones take up around 7% of the sample.

The rearrangement combines TRBV20-1 with TRBJ1-2; a confident D gene designation cannot be given. The input for sequencing was peripheral blood mononuclear cells, taken before stem cell transplant. The sequence was obtained from a woman aged 30 to 39 with chronic myeloid leukemia. Some clones in this sample may be carry-over from other donors' samples. The CDR3 region: CSATDGPGYTF. The base sequence is TGCAGTGCCACGGATGGGCCTGGCTACACCTTC.